A selection of T cell receptor beta chains follows, all from one sample in a study of cytomegalovirus exposure and HLA in healthy donors. The data were produced by immunoSEQ multiplex PCR, yet TCRdb's version contains in-frame clones alone and is incomplete. The sample shows around 90,000 clones, more than 70% of them seen only once. Sequencing used PBMCs. The receptors were gathered from a woman aged 18 to 35 in good health and CMV-seropositive. Each CDR3 is given with its conserved first and last residue. A D gene is named only where the DNA matches it firmly. Clone size is shown for a subset of rows, as once, few, many or a class of expanded clone.

j_call: TRBJ1-1
clone_size: -
v_call: TRBV6-1
d_call: TRBD1
cdr3_nt: TGTGCCAGCAGTCATCGGACAGGCGCGAACACTGAAGCTTTCTTT
cdr3_aa: CASSHRTGANTEAFF

j_call: TRBJ1-2
clone_size: -
v_call: TRBV10-3
d_call: -
cdr3_nt: TGTGCCATCGGGGCGGATGGGAACTATGGCTACACCTTC
cdr3_aa: CAIGADGNYGYTF

j_call: TRBJ2-1
clone_size: -
v_call: TRBV2
d_call: -
cdr3_nt: TGTGCCAGCATGATAACCAGCTACAATGAGCAGTTCTTC
cdr3_aa: CASMITSYNEQFF

j_call: TRBJ1-5
clone_size: -
v_call: TRBV10-2
d_call: -
cdr3_nt: TGCGCCAGCAGTGGACAGGAGCTGGGCAATCAGCCCCAGCATTTT
cdr3_aa: CASSGQELGNQPQHF

j_call: TRBJ1-5
clone_size: -
v_call: TRBV27
d_call: -
cdr3_nt: TGTGCCAGCAGTTTGGGGACAACTGGCAATCAGCCCCAGCATTTT
cdr3_aa: CASSLGTTGNQPQHF

j_call: TRBJ1-2
clone_size: -
v_call: TRBV7-9
d_call: -
cdr3_nt: TGTGCCAGCAGCAGCCGGCCTAGGGGATCTCGATCCTATGGCTACACCTTC
cdr3_aa: CASSSRPRGSRSYGYTF

j_call: TRBJ1-3
clone_size: -
v_call: TRBV2
d_call: TRBD1
cdr3_nt: TGTGCCAGCAGCCCTTCTTTGAGACAGGGGGCATCTGGAAACACCATATATTTT
cdr3_aa: CASSPSLRQGASGNTIYF

j_call: TRBJ2-1
clone_size: -
v_call: TRBV27
d_call: TRBD2
cdr3_nt: TGTGCCAGCAGTTTTACACTCGGGGGGGCCTCCTACAATGAGCAGTTCTTC
cdr3_aa: CASSFTLGGASYNEQFF

j_call: TRBJ2-2
clone_size: -
v_call: TRBV30
d_call: TRBD2
cdr3_nt: TGTGCCTGGAGTGTAGCGGGGGTGAACACCGGGGAGCTGTTTTTT
cdr3_aa: CAWSVAGVNTGELFF

j_call: TRBJ2-3
clone_size: -
v_call: TRBV4-2
d_call: TRBD1
cdr3_nt: TGTGCCAGCAGCACCAAGGGACAGTCTCTAGGGACAGATACGCAGTATTTT
cdr3_aa: CASSTKGQSLGTDTQYF

j_call: TRBJ1-1
clone_size: once
v_call: TRBV4-1
d_call: -
cdr3_nt: TGCGCCAGCAGCTTACCCCCGACAGTTGGATTGAACACTGAAGCTTTCTTT
cdr3_aa: CASSLPPTVGLNTEAFF

j_call: TRBJ1-1
clone_size: -
v_call: TRBV4-3
d_call: TRBD1
cdr3_nt: TGCGCCAGCAGCCGAGAGCACAGGGGTATGAACACTGAAGCTTTCTTT
cdr3_aa: CASSREHRGMNTEAFF

j_call: TRBJ1-5
clone_size: -
v_call: TRBV27
d_call: TRBD1
cdr3_nt: TGTGCCAGCAGGGCCGGGACAGGGAGACACTATAGCAATCAGCCCCAGCATTTT
cdr3_aa: CASRAGTGRHYSNQPQHF

j_call: TRBJ2-5
clone_size: -
v_call: TRBV19
d_call: TRBD2
cdr3_nt: TGTGCCAGTAGCGGGGGGTTACAAGAGACCCAGTACTTC
cdr3_aa: CASSGGLQETQYF

j_call: TRBJ2-7
clone_size: -
v_call: TRBV20-1
d_call: -
cdr3_nt: TGCAGTGCTCCGCAGCGGTACGAGCAGTACTTC
cdr3_aa: CSAPQRYEQYF

j_call: TRBJ1-2
clone_size: -
v_call: TRBV28
d_call: TRBD1
cdr3_nt: TGTGCCAGCAGTTTTCATATGGGACAGACAGCCCGGGGCTATGGCTACACCTTC
cdr3_aa: CASSFHMGQTARGYGYTF

j_call: TRBJ2-7
clone_size: -
v_call: TRBV7-6
d_call: TRBD2
cdr3_nt: TGTGCCAGCAGCTTATTTAGCGGGGCAACCTACGAGCAGTACTTC
cdr3_aa: CASSLFSGATYEQYF

j_call: TRBJ2-7
clone_size: -
v_call: TRBV5-1
d_call: -
cdr3_nt: TGCGCCAGCAGCTATGCGGAAGCCTACGAGCAGTACTTC
cdr3_aa: CASSYAEAYEQYF

j_call: TRBJ2-7
clone_size: -
v_call: TRBV4-3
d_call: -
cdr3_nt: TGCGCCAGCAGCCAAGATGCGTCAGGGACCTACGAGCAGTACTTC
cdr3_aa: CASSQDASGTYEQYF

j_call: TRBJ2-1
clone_size: -
v_call: TRBV9
d_call: -
cdr3_nt: TGTGCCAGCAGCCCTACGGACAGCCTGTACAATGAGCAGTTCTTC
cdr3_aa: CASSPTDSLYNEQFF

j_call: TRBJ2-1
clone_size: -
v_call: TRBV9
d_call: TRBD1
cdr3_nt: TGTGCCAGCAGCGCCCTAGGGGGCCTTGAGCAGTTCTTC
cdr3_aa: CASSALGGLEQFF

j_call: TRBJ2-5
clone_size: -
v_call: TRBV2
d_call: -
cdr3_nt: TGTGCCAGCTCGATGGGGCCCAGGGAGACCCAGTACTTC
cdr3_aa: CASSMGPRETQYF

j_call: TRBJ2-5
clone_size: -
v_call: TRBV4-2
d_call: TRBD2
cdr3_nt: TGTGCCAGCAGCCAGGTTGGGACTAGCGGGAAAGAGACCCAGTACTTC
cdr3_aa: CASSQVGTSGKETQYF

j_call: TRBJ2-2
clone_size: -
v_call: TRBV10-3
d_call: TRBD1
cdr3_nt: TGTGCCATCAGTGAGATGGGACAGGGCACCGGGGAGCTGTTTTTT
cdr3_aa: CAISEMGQGTGELFF

j_call: TRBJ1-2
clone_size: -
v_call: TRBV7-9
d_call: TRBD1
cdr3_nt: TGTGCCAGCAGCTTACAGGGGGAGTCGGTCTATGGCTACACCTTC
cdr3_aa: CASSLQGESVYGYTF

j_call: TRBJ2-7
clone_size: -
v_call: TRBV5-8
d_call: TRBD1
cdr3_nt: TGTGCCAGCAGCTACGGACAGGGGGCGAATTACGAGCAGTACTTC
cdr3_aa: CASSYGQGANYEQYF

j_call: TRBJ2-7
clone_size: -
v_call: TRBV7-9
d_call: -
cdr3_nt: TGTGCCAGCAGCTTAGTGATCCTCCGGGGTCACCTTGGACCCGAGCAGTACTTC
cdr3_aa: CASSLVILRGHLGPEQYF

j_call: TRBJ2-3
clone_size: -
v_call: TRBV5-6
d_call: TRBD2
cdr3_nt: TGTGCCAGCAGCCTGGGACTAACCAGCACAGATACGCAGTATTTT
cdr3_aa: CASSLGLTSTDTQYF

j_call: TRBJ2-6
clone_size: -
v_call: TRBV4-2
d_call: -
cdr3_nt: TGTGCCAGCAGCCAATTGGAGGATAGCGTTTCTGGGGCCAACGTCCTGACTTTC
cdr3_aa: CASSQLEDSVSGANVLTF

j_call: TRBJ1-1
clone_size: -
v_call: TRBV6-1
d_call: -
cdr3_nt: TGTGCCAGCAGTGAAAGACCGAGGGTTGGTACTGAAGCTTTCTTT
cdr3_aa: CASSERPRVGTEAFF

j_call: TRBJ1-2
clone_size: -
v_call: TRBV13
d_call: -
cdr3_nt: TGTGCCAGCAGCTTAGTTACAGGGCGTCCTTATGGCTACACCTTC
cdr3_aa: CASSLVTGRPYGYTF

j_call: TRBJ2-3
clone_size: -
v_call: TRBV9
d_call: TRBD2
cdr3_nt: TGTGCCAGCGGTCCACTAGCGGGGGGGCAGTATTTT
cdr3_aa: CASGPLAGGQYF

j_call: TRBJ1-1
clone_size: few
v_call: TRBV10-1
d_call: -
cdr3_nt: TGCGCCAGCAGTGAGCAGGGAGGCACTGAAGCTTTCTTT
cdr3_aa: CASSEQGGTEAFF

j_call: TRBJ2-7
clone_size: -
v_call: TRBV6-5
d_call: -
cdr3_nt: TGTGCCAGCAGTTACTCCGGAGAGAACGAGCAGTACTTC
cdr3_aa: CASSYSGENEQYF

j_call: TRBJ1-1
clone_size: -
v_call: TRBV30
d_call: -
cdr3_nt: TGTGCCTGGAGTGAGGCCGGGGGAGCTTTCTTT
cdr3_aa: CAWSEAGGAFF

j_call: TRBJ2-1
clone_size: -
v_call: TRBV4-3
d_call: TRBD2
cdr3_nt: TGCGCCAGCAGCCAAGATTCGGGGGGCTCCTACAATGAGCAGTTCTTC
cdr3_aa: CASSQDSGGSYNEQFF

j_call: TRBJ2-5
clone_size: -
v_call: TRBV27
d_call: -
cdr3_nt: TGTGCCAGCAGTTTAGCAGGGGTGGAGACCCAGTACTTC
cdr3_aa: CASSLAGVETQYF

j_call: TRBJ2-7
clone_size: -
v_call: TRBV12-5
d_call: -
cdr3_nt: TGTGCTAGTGGTTTGCCCAGGACAGCATCCTACGAGCAGTACTTC
cdr3_aa: CASGLPRTASYEQYF

j_call: TRBJ1-2
clone_size: few
v_call: TRBV5-6
d_call: TRBD1
cdr3_nt: TGTGCCAGCAGCCTGTGGGACAGGTCTAACTATGGCTACACCTTC
cdr3_aa: CASSLWDRSNYGYTF

j_call: TRBJ2-7
clone_size: -
v_call: TRBV9
d_call: TRBD1
cdr3_nt: TGTGCCAGCAGCCCACAGGGGGGTTCCTACGAGCAGTACTTC
cdr3_aa: CASSPQGGSYEQYF

j_call: TRBJ2-6
clone_size: -
v_call: TRBV19
d_call: -
cdr3_nt: TGTGCCAGTAGTATAGGAGGGTCTGGGGCCAACGTCCTGACTTTC
cdr3_aa: CASSIGGSGANVLTF

j_call: TRBJ1-1
clone_size: -
v_call: TRBV18
d_call: -
cdr3_nt: TGTGCCAGCTCACCAGTGCAGGGGAACACTGAAGCTTTCTTT
cdr3_aa: CASSPVQGNTEAFF

j_call: TRBJ2-5
clone_size: -
v_call: TRBV10-3
d_call: -
cdr3_nt: TGTGCCATCAGTGATTTCCAGGGGCAGGGGGGTGAAGAGACCCAGTACTTC
cdr3_aa: CAISDFQGQGGEETQYF

j_call: TRBJ2-7
clone_size: -
v_call: TRBV6-6
d_call: -
cdr3_nt: TGTGCCAGTCACTTCCGGGACACCTCCTACGAGCAGTACTTC
cdr3_aa: CASHFRDTSYEQYF

j_call: TRBJ2-6
clone_size: few
v_call: TRBV6-6
d_call: -
cdr3_nt: TGTGCCAGCAGTCCCTTTCTCTCTGGGGCCAACGTCCTGACTTTC
cdr3_aa: CASSPFLSGANVLTF

j_call: TRBJ2-3
clone_size: -
v_call: TRBV29-1
d_call: -
cdr3_nt: TGCAGCGTTCTCAGGGGCCTTATCACAGATACGCAGTATTTT
cdr3_aa: CSVLRGLITDTQYF

j_call: TRBJ1-2
clone_size: -
v_call: TRBV25-1
d_call: -
cdr3_nt: TGTGCCAGCAGTGAAGAGTTTCTATCGGTTGGCTACACCTTC
cdr3_aa: CASSEEFLSVGYTF

j_call: TRBJ2-1
clone_size: -
v_call: TRBV7-2
d_call: -
cdr3_nt: TGTGCCAGCAGCGCCAACAGGGCGTCCTACAATGAGCAGTTCTTC
cdr3_aa: CASSANRASYNEQFF

j_call: TRBJ2-5
clone_size: -
v_call: TRBV15
d_call: TRBD2
cdr3_nt: TGTGCCACAGGACTAGCGGGGAGGGAGACCCAGTACTTC
cdr3_aa: CATGLAGRETQYF

j_call: TRBJ2-5
clone_size: -
v_call: TRBV29-1
d_call: TRBD2
cdr3_nt: TGCAGCGTTCTACTAGCGGGGAAAGGAGAAGAGACCCAGTACTTC
cdr3_aa: CSVLLAGKGEETQYF

j_call: TRBJ2-7
clone_size: -
v_call: TRBV29-1
d_call: TRBD1
cdr3_nt: TGCAGCGTTGAACACGGACAGGGAGAAGGAGAGCAGTACTTC
cdr3_aa: CSVEHGQGEGEQYF

j_call: TRBJ2-6
clone_size: few
v_call: TRBV6-1
d_call: TRBD1
cdr3_nt: TGTGCCAGCCACGGACAGGCCTCTGGGGCCAACGTCCTGACTTTC
cdr3_aa: CASHGQASGANVLTF

j_call: TRBJ2-7
clone_size: -
v_call: TRBV10-3
d_call: -
cdr3_nt: TGTGCCATCAGCGGGAGCACAATAAGTTACGAGCAGTACTTC
cdr3_aa: CAISGSTISYEQYF